The clone carrying this T cell receptor beta chain has just a few counts. What it binds is unknown. Mouse gene names apply. With the read ending 4 residues before the CDR3 end, the germline J gene is used to fill in that end. The sequencing template was cDNA reverse transcribed from extracted RNA. TCRdb's copy holds only in-frame clones and misses some; the assay was immunoSEQ multiplex PCR. This sample has around 300,000 clones, each found more than once. Cells pooled from cutaneous lymph nodes were sorted on CD4, CD8alpha, NKG2D, NKG2ACE and other markers. The data derive from a study of CD8+ T cells in alopecia areata. The wider study: Donors of skin were C3H/HeJ mice aged roughly 6-13 months with spontaneous alopecia, and recipients were roughly 7-11-week-old female C3H/HeJ mice.

Findings of the study overall: Sequencing of scalp tissue also captures the resident alphabeta T cells of normal skin. It was less clear whether patients shared TCRs than it was in mice, possibly because of HLA. Affected scalp, especially in alopecia totalis/universalis, had a higher clonality than normal scalp did.

Germline assignment: CDR1 FNHDT and CDR2 SITEND (reference sequence). The CDR3 has 13 residues. Sequenced material: CD4+ T cells sorted from a lymph node. This receptor was taken from a C3H/HeJ mouse with alopecia areata. The mice in this strain carry MHC haplotype H2-k. The chain combines TRBV19 with TRBJ2-5; TRBD1 matches at 9 bases. CDR3 residues: CASRRQGVDTQYF. The part of the CDR3 DNA that was read is TGTGCCAGCAGGCGACAGGGGGTGGAC.